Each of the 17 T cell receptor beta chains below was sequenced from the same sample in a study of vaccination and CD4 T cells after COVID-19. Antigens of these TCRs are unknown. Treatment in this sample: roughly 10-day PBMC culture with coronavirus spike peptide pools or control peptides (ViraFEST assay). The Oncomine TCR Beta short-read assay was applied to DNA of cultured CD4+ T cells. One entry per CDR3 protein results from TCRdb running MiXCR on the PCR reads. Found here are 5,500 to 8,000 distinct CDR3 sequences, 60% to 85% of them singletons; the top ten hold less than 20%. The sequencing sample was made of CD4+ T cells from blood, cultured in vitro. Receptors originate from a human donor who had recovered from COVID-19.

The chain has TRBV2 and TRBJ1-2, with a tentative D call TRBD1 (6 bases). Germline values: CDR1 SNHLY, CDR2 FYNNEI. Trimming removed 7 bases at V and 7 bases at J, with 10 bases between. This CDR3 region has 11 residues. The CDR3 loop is CASTEGGGYTF. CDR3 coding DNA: TGTGCCAGCACGGAGGGGGGTGGCTACACCTTC.

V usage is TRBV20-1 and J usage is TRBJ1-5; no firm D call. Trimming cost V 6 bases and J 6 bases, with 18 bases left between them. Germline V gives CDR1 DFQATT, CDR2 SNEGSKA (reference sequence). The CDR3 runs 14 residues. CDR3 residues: CSAPAPSGGQPQHF. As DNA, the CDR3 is TGCAGTGCCCCGGCCCCGAGTGGAGGTCAGCCCCAGCATTTT.

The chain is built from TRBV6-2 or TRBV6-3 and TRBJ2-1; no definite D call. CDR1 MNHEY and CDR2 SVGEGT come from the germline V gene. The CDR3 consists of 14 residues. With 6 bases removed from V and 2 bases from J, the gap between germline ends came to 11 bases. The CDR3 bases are TGTGCCAGCAGACCCGGTGGGGCCTACAATGAGCAGTTCTTC. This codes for CASRPGGAYNEQFF.

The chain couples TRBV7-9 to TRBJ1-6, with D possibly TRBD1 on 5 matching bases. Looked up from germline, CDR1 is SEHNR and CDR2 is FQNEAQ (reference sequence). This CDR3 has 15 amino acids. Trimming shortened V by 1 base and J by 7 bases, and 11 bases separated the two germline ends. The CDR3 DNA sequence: TGTGCCAGCAGCTTAGTGGCAGGGCCCAATTCACCCCTCCACTTT. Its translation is CASSLVAGPNSPLHF.

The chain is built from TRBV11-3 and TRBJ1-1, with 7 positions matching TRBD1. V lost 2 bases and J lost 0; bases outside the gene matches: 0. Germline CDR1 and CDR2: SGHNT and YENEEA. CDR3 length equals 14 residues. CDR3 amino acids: CASSLTGVNTEAFF. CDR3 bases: TGTGCCAGCAGCTTAACAGGGGTGAACACTGAAGCTTTCTTT.

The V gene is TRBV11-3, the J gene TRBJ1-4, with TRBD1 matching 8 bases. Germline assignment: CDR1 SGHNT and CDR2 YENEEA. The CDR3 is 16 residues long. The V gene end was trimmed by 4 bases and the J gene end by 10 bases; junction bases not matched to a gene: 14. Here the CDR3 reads CASSSPEGQGYGKLFF. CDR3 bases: TGTGCCAGCAGCTCTCCGGAAGGACAGGGCTATGGAAAACTGTTTTTT.

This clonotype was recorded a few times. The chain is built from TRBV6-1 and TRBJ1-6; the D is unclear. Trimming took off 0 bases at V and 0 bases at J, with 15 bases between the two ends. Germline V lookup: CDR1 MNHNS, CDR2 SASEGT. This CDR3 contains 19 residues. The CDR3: CASSEAVWDRTSYNSPLHF. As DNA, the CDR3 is TGTGCCAGCAGTGAAGCCGTATGGGATCGCACCTCCTATAATTCACCCCTCCACTTT.

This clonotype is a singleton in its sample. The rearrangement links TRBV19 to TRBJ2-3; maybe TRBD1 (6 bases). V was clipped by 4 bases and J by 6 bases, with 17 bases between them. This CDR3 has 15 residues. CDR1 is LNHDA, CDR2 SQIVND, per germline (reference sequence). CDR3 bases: TGTGCCAGTAGTACTCCCAGTGTGAGGGGGGATACGCAGTATTTT. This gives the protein CASSTPSVRGDTQYF.

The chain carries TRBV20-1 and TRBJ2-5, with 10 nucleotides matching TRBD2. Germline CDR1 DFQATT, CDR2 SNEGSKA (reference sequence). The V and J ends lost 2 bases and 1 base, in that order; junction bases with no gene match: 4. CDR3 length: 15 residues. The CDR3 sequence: CSARRLAGVQETQYF. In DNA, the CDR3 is TGCAGTGCTAGACGGCTAGCGGGGGTCCAAGAGACCCAGTACTTC.

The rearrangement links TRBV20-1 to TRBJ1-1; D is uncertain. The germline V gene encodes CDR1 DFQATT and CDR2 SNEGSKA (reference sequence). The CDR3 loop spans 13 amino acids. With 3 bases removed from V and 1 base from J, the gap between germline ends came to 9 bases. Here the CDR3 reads CSARGQPNTEAFF. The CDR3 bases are TGCAGTGCTAGGGGTCAGCCGAACACTGAAGCTTTCTTT.

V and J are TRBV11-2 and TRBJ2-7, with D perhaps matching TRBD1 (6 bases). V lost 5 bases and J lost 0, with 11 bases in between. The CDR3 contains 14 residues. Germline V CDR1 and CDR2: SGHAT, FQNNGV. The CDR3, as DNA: TGTGCCAGCAGCCCAGGGGTAAGCTCCTACGAGCAGTACTTC. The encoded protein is CASSPGVSSYEQYF. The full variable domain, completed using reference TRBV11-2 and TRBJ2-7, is EAGVAQSPRYKIIEKRQSVAFWCNPISGHATLYWYQQILGQGPKLLIQFQNNGVVDDSQLPKDRFSAERLKGVDSTLKIQPAKLEDSAVYLCASSPGVSSYEQYFGPGTRLTVT.

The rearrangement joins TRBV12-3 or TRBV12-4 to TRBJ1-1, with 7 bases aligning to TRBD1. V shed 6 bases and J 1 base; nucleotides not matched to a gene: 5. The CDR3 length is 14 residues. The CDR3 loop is CASSSDRTNTEAFF. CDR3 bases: TGTGCCAGCAGCTCGGACAGGACGAACACTGAAGCTTTCTTT.

The CDR3 nucleotides are TGTGCCAGCAGCTTCCAGCCGGCCGGGACGGGTAGTAGGCCCCAGCATTTT. It yields the protein CASSFQPAGTGSRPQHF. V gene TRBV7-2 combines with J gene TRBJ1-5; TRBD1 might be the D (5 bases). The length of the CDR3 is 17 residues. Germline CDR1 is SGHTA and CDR2 is FQGNSA. V was trimmed by 3 bases and J by 9 bases, leaving 24 bases between them.

The CDR3 sequence is CASSLAAGLAGASSAYEQYF. Here the CDR3 DNA reads TGTGCCAGCAGCTTAGCAGCCGGACTAGCGGGAGCGTCTTCGGCCTACGAGCAGTACTTC. The chain links TRBV7-2 to TRBJ2-7; 13 positions agree with TRBD2. Germline lookup yields CDR1 SGHTA and CDR2 FQGNSA. The J segment lost 2 bases and the V segment lost 0 bases, leaving 13 bases of the junction unmatched. CDR3 length equals 20 residues.

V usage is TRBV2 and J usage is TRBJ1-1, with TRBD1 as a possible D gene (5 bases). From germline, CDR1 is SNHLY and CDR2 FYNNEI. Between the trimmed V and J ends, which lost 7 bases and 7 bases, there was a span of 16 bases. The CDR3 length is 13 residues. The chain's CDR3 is CASNAQGSHEAFF. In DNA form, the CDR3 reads TGTGCCAGCAACGCTCAGGGATCACATGAAGCTTTCTTT.

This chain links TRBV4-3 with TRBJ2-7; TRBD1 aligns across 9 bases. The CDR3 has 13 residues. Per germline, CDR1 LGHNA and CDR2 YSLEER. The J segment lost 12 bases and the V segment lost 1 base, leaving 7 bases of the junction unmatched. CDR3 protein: CASSQVGQGPPYF. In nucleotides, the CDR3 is TGCGCCAGCAGCCAAGTGGGACAGGGACCTCCGTACTTC.

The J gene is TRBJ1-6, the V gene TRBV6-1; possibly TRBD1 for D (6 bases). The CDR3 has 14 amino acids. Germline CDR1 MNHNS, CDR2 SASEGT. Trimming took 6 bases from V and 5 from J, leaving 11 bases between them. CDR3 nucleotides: TGTGCCAGCAGGGGGGGCAGGGATAATTCACCCCTCCACTTT. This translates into CASRGGRDNSPLHF.